There are a few counts of the clone carrying this T cell receptor beta chain. Sequenced by immunoSEQ multiplex PCR; TCRdb stores in-frame clones only, minus some. The sample records roughly 98,000 clones, about four fifths being singletons. This sample stems from a study of OX40 agonist ivuxolimab in advanced cancers. Specimen: CD4+ or CD8+ T cells sorted from blood, collected in a trial of the OX40 agonist ivuxolimab. The sequence came from an adult with an advanced solid tumor such as melanoma, head and neck, liver or kidney cancer.

The CDR3 spells CASSASGGAYEQYF. CDR3 DNA sequence: TGTGCCAGCAGTGCAAGCGGGGGGGCATACGAGCAGTACTTC. This sequence joins TRBV7-2 and TRBJ2-7; 10 nucleotides align to TRBD2. With 6 bases clipped from V and 4 bases from J, the junction kept 6 bases outside the gene matches. This CDR3 spans 14 amino acids. Germline V gene sequence: CDR1 SGHTA, CDR2 FQGNSA.